Presented here are 9 T cell receptor beta chains from one specimen sequenced in a study of T cell responses to AZD1222 COVID-19 vaccine. The repertoire was sequenced with immunoSEQ multiplex PCR; TCRdb's copy has only in-frame clones and lacks some. The sample yields approximately 52,000 clones, 87% seen once. The sample in question was peripheral blood, obtained 28 days after the second AZD1222 dose. The receptors were gathered from an adult who received the AZD1222 COVID-19 vaccine.

This sequence joins TRBV6-1 and TRBJ2-7, with 8 bases that match TRBD1. Germline CDR1 MNHNS, CDR2 SASEGT. The ends lost 4 bases at V and 2 bases at J; junction bases unmatched: 10. This CDR3 region has 16 residues. CDR3 coding DNA: TGTGCCAGCAGTGGGAGGGACGGGACAGGTACCTACGAGCAGTACTTC. Protein: CASSGRDGTGTYEQYF.

This clone was detected a few times. The gene calls are TRBV5-1 and TRBJ2-1; D unclear. V shed 6 bases and J shed 0 bases, with 10 bases lying between them. Looked up from germline, CDR1 is SGHRS and CDR2 is YFSETQ. The CDR3 extends over 14 amino acids. The CDR3 nucleotides are TGCGCCAGCACCCCGGTGAGCTCCTACAATGAGCAGTTCTTC. Translation gives CASTPVSSYNEQFF.

This clone was counted a single time. The chain has TRBV6-2 or TRBV6-3 and TRBJ1-4; maybe TRBD1 (5 bases). Germline values: CDR1 MNHEY, CDR2 SVGEGT. The CDR3 consists of 14 residues. V lost 3 bases and J lost 8, with 13 bases in between. CDR3 bases: TGTGCCAGCAGTTATGGGGCCCAGGGAGAAAAACTGTTTTTT. It specifies CASSYGAQGEKLFF.

This chain connects TRBV2 to TRBJ2-3; D call uncertain. CDR3 size: 17 residues. V was trimmed by 2 bases and J by 0 bases, leaving 15 bases between them. Germline-derived CDR1 and CDR2 are SNHLY and FYNNEI. The CDR3 sequence is CASSEPLGLPSTDTQYF. The DNA of the CDR3 is TGTGCCAGCAGTGAACCCCTGGGGTTGCCAAGCACAGATACGCAGTATTTT.

The chain couples TRBV5-1 to TRBJ2-7; 8 nucleotides agree with TRBD1. Germline trimming cut 7 bases from V and 6 bases from J; bases unmatched to any gene: 9. This CDR3 contains 13 residues. Germline V gene lookup returns CDR1 SGHRS and CDR2 YFSETQ. This CDR3 reads CASSGTGFSEQYF. The CDR3 region has the DNA TGCGCCAGCTCCGGGACAGGCTTTTCCGAGCAGTACTTC.

The chain links TRBV3-1 (or the pseudogene TRBV3-2) to TRBJ2-7; D uncertain. The V gene lost 0 bases and the J gene lost 3 bases, with 12 bases spanning the gap. This CDR3 has 15 residues. CDR1 is LGHDT and CDR2 is YNNKEL in the germline V gene (reference sequence). This CDR3 is CASSQDIGLFYEQYF. The CDR3 coding sequence is TGTGCCAGCAGCCAAGATATTGGGCTTTTCTACGAGCAGTACTTC.

In this sample, this clone turned up a few times. Other DNA sequences in this sample translate to the same CDR3. V gene TRBV11-2 combines with J gene TRBJ1-2; D not resolved. Germline assignment: CDR1 SGHAT and CDR2 FQNNGV. V was pared by 1 base and J by 7 bases, with 10 bases between. The CDR3 is made up of 13 amino acids. CDR3 sequence: CASSLGAGTGYTF. CDR3 in DNA: TGTGCCAGCAGCTTAGGGGCAGGAACTGGCTACACCTTC. The full variable domain, completed using reference TRBV11-2 and TRBJ1-2, is EAGVAQSPRYKIIEKRQSVAFWCNPISGHATLYWYQQILGQGPKLLIQFQNNGVVDDSQLPKDRFSAERLKGVDSTLKIQPAKLEDSAVYLCASSLGAGTGYTFGSGTRLTVV.

The CDR3 reads CASSPAPNQPQHF. CDR3 in DNA: TGTGCCAGCAGCCCGGCCCCTAATCAGCCCCAGCATTTT. The J gene is TRBJ1-5, the V gene TRBV5-6, with D unclear. Per the germline V gene, CDR1 is SGHDT and CDR2 is YYEEEE. The CDR3 runs 13 residues. V shed 4 bases and J shed 4 bases, with 9 bases lying between them.

J is TRBJ2-2 and V is TRBV5-1, with D perhaps TRBD2 (5 bases). CDR3 length equals 17 residues. Germline-derived CDR1 and CDR2 are SGHRS and YFSETQ. V dropped 0 bases and J dropped 6 bases, with 18 bases sitting between them. As DNA, the CDR3 is TGCGCCAGCAGCTTGGGACACGGGATAGACTCCGCCGGGGAGCTGTTTTTT. Translating gives CASSLGHGIDSAGELFF.